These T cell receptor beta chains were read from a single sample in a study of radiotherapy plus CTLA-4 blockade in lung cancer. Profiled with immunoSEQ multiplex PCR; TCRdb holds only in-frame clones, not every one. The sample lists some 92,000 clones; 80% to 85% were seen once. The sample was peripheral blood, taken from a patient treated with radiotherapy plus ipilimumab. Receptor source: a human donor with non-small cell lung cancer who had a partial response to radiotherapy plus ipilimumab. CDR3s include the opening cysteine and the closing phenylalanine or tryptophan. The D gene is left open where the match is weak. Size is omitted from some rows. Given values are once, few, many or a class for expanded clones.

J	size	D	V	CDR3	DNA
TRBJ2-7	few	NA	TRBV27	CASSFRGSYEQYF	TGTGCCAGCAGTTTCAGGGGCTCCTACGAGCAGTACTTC
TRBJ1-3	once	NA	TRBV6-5	CASRPHGDSGNTIYF	TGTGCCAGCAGACCTCACGGAGACTCTGGAAACACCATATATTTT
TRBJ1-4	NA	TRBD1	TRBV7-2	CASSSQTGINEKLFF	TGTGCCAGCAGCTCACAGACAGGGATTAATGAAAAACTGTTTTTT
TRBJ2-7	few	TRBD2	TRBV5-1	CASSREAGPYEQYF	TGCGCCAGCAGCCGGGAGGCGGGTCCCTACGAGCAGTACTTC
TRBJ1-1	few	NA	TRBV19	CASGQTNTEAFF	TGTGCCAGTGGACAGACGAACACTGAAGCTTTCTTT
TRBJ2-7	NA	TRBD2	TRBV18	CASSPSTSGTYEQYF	TGTGCCAGCTCACCGTCGACTAGCGGTACCTACGAGCAGTACTTC
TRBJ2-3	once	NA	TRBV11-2	CASSPRLESTDTQYF	TGTGCCAGCAGCCCCCGACTCGAAAGCACAGATACGCAGTATTTT
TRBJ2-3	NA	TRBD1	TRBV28	CASSPTQGAVTDTQYF	TGTGCCAGCAGCCCCACACAGGGGGCTGTGACAGATACGCAGTATTTT
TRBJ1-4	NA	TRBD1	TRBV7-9	CASSDQTGKLFF	TGTGCCAGCAGCGATCAGACAGGGAAACTGTTTTTT
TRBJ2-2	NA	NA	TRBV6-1	CAISLLGSVGELFF	TGTGCCATCTCCTTGCTCGGGAGCGTCGGGGAGCTGTTTTTT
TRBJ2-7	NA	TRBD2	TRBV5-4	CASSKTSGRNYEQYF	TGTGCCAGCAGTAAGACTAGCGGGCGAAACTACGAGCAGTACTTC
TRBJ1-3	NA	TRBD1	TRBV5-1	CASSPSTGGTGNTIYF	TGCGCCAGCAGCCCGTCCACAGGGGGCACGGGAAACACCATATATTTT
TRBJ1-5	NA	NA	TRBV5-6	CASSRDSRNQPQHF	TGTGCCAGCAGCCGAGACAGCCGCAATCAGCCCCAGCATTTT
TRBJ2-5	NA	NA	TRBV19	CASSIGFGRVQETQYF	TGTGCCAGTAGTATCGGGTTCGGCAGGGTTCAAGAGACCCAGTACTTC
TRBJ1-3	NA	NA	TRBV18	CASSPNWQGSSGNTIYF	TGTGCCAGCTCACCGAACTGGCAGGGGAGCTCTGGAAACACCATATATTTT
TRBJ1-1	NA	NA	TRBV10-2	CASSESDIARSAMNTEAFF	TGTGCCAGCAGTGAGTCCGACATTGCAAGATCCGCCATGAACACTGAAGCTTTCTTT
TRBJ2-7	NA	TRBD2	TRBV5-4	CASSPRGLAGYEQYF	TGTGCCAGCAGCCCTAGGGGACTAGCGGGGTACGAGCAGTACTTC
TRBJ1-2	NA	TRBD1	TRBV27	CASSLYWDRWGVYGYTF	TGTGCCAGCAGTTTATACTGGGACAGGTGGGGTGTCTATGGCTACACCTTC
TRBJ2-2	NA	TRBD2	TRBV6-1	CASRPGRGGAGELFF	TGTGCCAGCCGCCCGGGGCGGGGGGGGGCCGGGGAGCTGTTTTTT
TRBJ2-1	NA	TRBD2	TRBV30	CAWGTSGRKQFF	TGTGCCTGGGGGACTAGCGGGAGAAAGCAGTTCTTC
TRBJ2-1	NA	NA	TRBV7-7	CASSLGLHNEQFF	TGTGCCAGCAGCCTGGGACTTCACAATGAGCAGTTCTTC
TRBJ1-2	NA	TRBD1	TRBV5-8	CASSLGTGFRYGYTF	TGTGCCAGCAGCTTGGGGACAGGGTTTCGGTATGGCTACACCTTC
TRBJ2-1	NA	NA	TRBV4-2	CASSQEGASTYNEQFF	TGTGCCAGCAGCCAAGAGGGGGCGTCCACCTACAATGAGCAGTTCTTC
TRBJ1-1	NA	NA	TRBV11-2	CASSLVAGWTEAFF	TGTGCCAGCAGCTTAGTTGCGGGTTGGACTGAAGCTTTCTTT
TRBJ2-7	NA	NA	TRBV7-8	CASSSLYTYEQYF	TGTGCCAGCAGCTCATTATACACGTACGAGCAGTACTTC
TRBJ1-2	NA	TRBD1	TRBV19	CASRLRQGASGYTF	TGTGCCAGTAGACTGAGACAGGGGGCGTCTGGCTACACCTTC
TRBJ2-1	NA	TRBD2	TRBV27	CASSPRTSGWPYNEQFF	TGTGCCAGCAGTCCACGGACTAGCGGGTGGCCCTACAATGAGCAGTTCTTC
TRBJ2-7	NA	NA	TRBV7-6	CASSTQGYEQYF	TGTGCCAGCAGCACACAGGGCTACGAGCAGTACTTC
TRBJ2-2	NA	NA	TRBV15	CATSREVAANTGELFF	TGTGCCACCAGCAGAGAGGTAGCTGCTAACACCGGGGAGCTGTTTTTT
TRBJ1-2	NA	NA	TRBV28	CASSLYRFVYGYTF	TGTGCCAGCAGTTTATACAGGTTCGTCTATGGCTACACCTTC
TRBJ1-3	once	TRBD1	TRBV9	CASSVGVGTASGSGNTIYF	TGTGCCAGCAGCGTAGGGGTAGGGACAGCATCAGGCTCTGGAAACACCATATATTTT
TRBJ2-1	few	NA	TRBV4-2	CASSPSLPGSLSYNEQFF	TGTGCCAGCAGCCCTTCCTTGCCGGGAAGCCTCTCCTACAATGAGCAGTTCTTC
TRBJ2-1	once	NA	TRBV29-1	CSSRDNEQFF	TGCAGCTCGAGGGACAATGAGCAGTTCTTC
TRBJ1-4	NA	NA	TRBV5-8	CASAPNRAREKLFF	TGTGCCAGCGCCCCAAACAGGGCTCGAGAAAAACTGTTTTTT
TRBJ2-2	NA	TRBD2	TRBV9	CASSVASGSLGTGELFF	TGTGCCAGCAGCGTGGCTAGCGGGAGTCTAGGAACCGGGGAGCTGTTTTTT
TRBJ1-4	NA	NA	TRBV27	CASMDARVRNEKLFF	TGTGCCAGCATGGACGCGCGGGTCCGTAATGAAAAACTGTTTTTT
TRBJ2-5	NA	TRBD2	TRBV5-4	CASTGRGGQETQYF	TGTGCCAGCACCGGACGGGGGGGGCAAGAGACCCAGTACTTC
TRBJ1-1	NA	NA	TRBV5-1	CASSLPGNTEAFF	TGCGCCAGCAGTCTCCCCGGGAACACTGAAGCTTTCTTT
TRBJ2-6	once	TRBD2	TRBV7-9	CASSWGTGGSGANVLTF	TGTGCCAGCAGCTGGGGGACCGGCGGGAGTGGGGCCAACGTCCTGACTTTC
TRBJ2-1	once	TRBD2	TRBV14	CASTKTSGAYNEQFF	TGTGCCAGCACTAAAACTAGCGGGGCCTACAATGAGCAGTTCTTC
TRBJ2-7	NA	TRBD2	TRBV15	CATSSSGRLAFDEQYF	TGTGCCACCAGCAGCTCCGGTAGACTAGCTTTTGACGAGCAGTACTTC
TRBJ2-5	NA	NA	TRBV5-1	CASSLGTGETQYF	TGCGCCAGCAGCTTGGGGACTGGGGAGACCCAGTACTTC
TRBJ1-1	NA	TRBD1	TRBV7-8	CASSMTGSRPEAFF	TGTGCCAGCAGCATGACAGGGAGCCGACCTGAAGCTTTCTTT
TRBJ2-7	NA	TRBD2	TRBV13	CASSFSGKDEQYF	TGTGCCAGCAGCTTTAGCGGGAAGGACGAGCAGTACTTC
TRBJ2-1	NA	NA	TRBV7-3	CASSPRGSSYNEQFF	TGTGCCAGCAGCCCGCGGGGAAGCTCCTACAATGAGCAGTTCTTC
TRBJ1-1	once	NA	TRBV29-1	CSVLQGIRPEAFF	TGCAGCGTTCTTCAGGGGATAAGGCCTGAAGCTTTCTTT
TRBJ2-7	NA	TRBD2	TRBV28	CASSSPPGLAGVGAQYEQYF	TGTGCCAGCAGTTCCCCACCGGGACTAGCGGGAGTTGGGGCCCAATACGAGCAGTACTTC
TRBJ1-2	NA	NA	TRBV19	CASRELGGLGYTF	TGTGCCAGTAGGGAATTGGGGGGGCTCGGCTACACCTTC